Below, 2 T cell receptor beta chains from the same sample are listed, as sequenced in a study of T cells in Graves' hyperthyroidism and ophthalmopathy. Amplified regions were TCR beta CDR3 sequences from RNA transcripts. HTBI primers drove first-round RT-PCR of the TCR CDR3. TCRdb passed the multiplex PCR reads through MiXCR, listing each CDR3 protein once. The sample lists just under 750,000 distinct CDR3 sequences; under 45% were seen once. The sequenced material came from blood. The source is a woman in her thirties or forties with Graves' hyperthyroidism.

The chain employs TRBV29-1 and TRBJ2-5; 12 bases agree with TRBD1. Per germline, CDR1 SQVTM and CDR2 ANQGSEA. Trimming at V came to 3 bases and at J to 5 bases, leaving 16 bases not matched to a gene. This CDR3 is 18 amino acids long. The CDR3 DNA is TGCAGCGTTGAGGGCTGGGGACAGGGGGCGCCGGGGAGGGAGACCCAGTACTTC. It yields the protein CSVEGWGQGAPGRETQYF.

The chain recombines TRBV25-1 with TRBJ1-5, with no clear D. V lost 9 bases, J lost 1 base, and 16 bases lay in between. The CDR3 runs 15 residues. Germline values: CDR1 MGHDK, CDR2 SYGVNS. CDR3 protein: CASSIWGKSNQPQHF. The CDR3 coding sequence is TGTGCCAGTAGTATCTGGGGTAAAAGCAATCAGCCCCAGCATTTT.